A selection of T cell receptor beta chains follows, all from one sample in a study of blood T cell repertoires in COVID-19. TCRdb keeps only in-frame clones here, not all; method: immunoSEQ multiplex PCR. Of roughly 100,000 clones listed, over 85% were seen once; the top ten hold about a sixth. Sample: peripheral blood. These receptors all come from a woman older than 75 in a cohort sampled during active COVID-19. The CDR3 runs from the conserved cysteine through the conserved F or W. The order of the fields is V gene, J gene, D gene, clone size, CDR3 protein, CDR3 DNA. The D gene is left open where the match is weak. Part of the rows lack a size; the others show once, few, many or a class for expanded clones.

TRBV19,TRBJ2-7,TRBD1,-,CASSRTGTVYEQYF,TGTGCCAGTAGTAGGACAGGGACGGTCTACGAGCAGTACTTC
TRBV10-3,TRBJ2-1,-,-,CAISEGWISDGEQFF,TGTGCCATCAGTGAAGGTTGGATTAGCGACGGTGAGCAGTTCTTC
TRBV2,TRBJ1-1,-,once,CASSGHARDTEAFF,TGTGCCAGCAGCGGACACGCAAGGGACACTGAAGCTTTCTTT
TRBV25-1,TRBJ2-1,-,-,CASRGIVSDTTYNEQFF,TGTGCCAGCAGGGGTATCGTCAGCGATACCACCTACAATGAGCAGTTCTTC
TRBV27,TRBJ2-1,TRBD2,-,CASSLGGRVDEQFF,TGTGCCAGCAGTTTAGGCGGGAGAGTTGATGAGCAGTTCTTC
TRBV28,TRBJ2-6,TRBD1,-,CASRGGAVGANVLTF,TGTGCCAGCAGAGGGGGCGCGGTTGGGGCCAACGTCCTGACTTTC
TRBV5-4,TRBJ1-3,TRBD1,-,CASSAQQGADGNTIYF,TGTGCCAGCAGCGCCCAGCAGGGGGCTGATGGAAACACCATATATTTT
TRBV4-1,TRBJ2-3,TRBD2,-,CASRPGTSDTDTQYF,TGCGCCAGCAGGCCCGGGACTAGCGACACAGATACGCAGTATTTT
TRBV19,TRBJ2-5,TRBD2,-,CASSLGLAGGQTKTQYF,TGTGCCAGCTCCTTAGGGCTAGCGGGAGGCCAGACAAAGACCCAGTACTTC
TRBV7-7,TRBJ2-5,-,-,CASSLQFPGGGETQYF,TGTGCTAGCAGCTTACAATTCCCGGGGGGCGGGGAGACCCAGTACTTC
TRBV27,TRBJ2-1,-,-,CAVRDTFYNEQFF,TGTGCCGTCCGGGACACCTTCTACAATGAGCAGTTCTTC
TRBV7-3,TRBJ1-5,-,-,CASSDAGAGPQHF,TGTGCCAGCAGTGATGCGGGGGCAGGGCCCCAGCATTTT
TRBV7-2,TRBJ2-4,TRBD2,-,CASSLALGTSGSLGKNIQYF,TGTGCCAGCAGCTTAGCGCTGGGGACTAGCGGGAGTTTGGGCAAAAACATTCAGTACTTC
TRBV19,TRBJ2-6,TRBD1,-,CAISGQSSGANVLTF,TGTGCCATCTCGGGACAGAGCTCTGGGGCCAACGTCCTGACTTTC
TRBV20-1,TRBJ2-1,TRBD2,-,CSASLLAGVYEQFF,TGCAGTGCTAGTCTACTAGCGGGAGTCTATGAGCAGTTCTTC
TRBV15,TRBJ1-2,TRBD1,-,CATSSPLGQGYGGYTF,TGTGCCACCAGCAGTCCCCTAGGACAGGGATACGGCGGCTACACCTTC
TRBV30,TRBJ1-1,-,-,CAWSVRGRAFF,TGTGCCTGGAGTGTAAGGGGGAGAGCTTTCTTT
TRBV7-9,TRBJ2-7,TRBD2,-,CASSPPGLAGGYEQYF,TGTGCCAGCAGCCCGCCGGGACTAGCGGGAGGGTATGAGCAGTACTTC
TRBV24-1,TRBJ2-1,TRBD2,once,CATSDWGLAGGSNEQFF,TGTGCCACCAGTGATTGGGGACTAGCGGGAGGGTCAAATGAGCAGTTCTTC
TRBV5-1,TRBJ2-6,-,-,CASSLSGSGANVLTF,TGCGCCAGCAGCTTATCGGGCTCTGGGGCCAACGTCCTGACTTTC
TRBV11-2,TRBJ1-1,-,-,CAAGGREWNTEAFF,TGTGCCGCGGGGGGGAGGGAGTGGAACACTGAAGCTTTCTTT
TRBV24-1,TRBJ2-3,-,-,CATSDYSGADTQYF,TGTGCCACCAGTGATTATTCAGGGGCTGATACGCAGTATTTT
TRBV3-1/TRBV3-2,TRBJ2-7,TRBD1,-,CASSQRGQGGYEQYF,TGTGCCAGCAGCCAACGGGGACAGGGCGGATACGAGCAGTACTTC
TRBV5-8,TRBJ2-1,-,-,CASTLRVGSSYNEQFF,TGTGCCAGCACCTTAAGAGTCGGGAGCTCCTACAATGAGCAGTTCTTC
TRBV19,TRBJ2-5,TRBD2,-,CASSIVFRTSGGPRQETQYF,TGTGCCAGTAGTATAGTCTTCCGGACTAGCGGGGGGCCGCGTCAGGAGACCCAGTACTTC
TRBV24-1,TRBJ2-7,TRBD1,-,CATSRGQGAYEQYF,TGTGCCACCAGCAGGGGACAGGGGGCCTACGAGCAGTACTTC
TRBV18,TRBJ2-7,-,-,CASSPAGMSYEQYF,TGTGCCAGCTCACCAGCCGGGATGTCCTACGAGCAGTACTTC
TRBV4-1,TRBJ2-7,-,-,CASSQERAGPYEQYF,TGCGCCAGCAGCCAAGAACGGGCGGGACCCTACGAGCAGTACTTC
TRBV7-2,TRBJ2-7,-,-,CASSPHGGREQYF,TGTGCCAGCAGCCCCCACGGAGGGCGCGAGCAGTACTTC
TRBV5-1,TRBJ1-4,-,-,CASSLAAGATNEKLFF,TGCGCCAGCAGCTTGGCCGCGGGTGCAACTAATGAAAAACTGTTTTTT
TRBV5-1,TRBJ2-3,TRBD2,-,CASSLVAGDGTDTQYF,TGCGCCAGCAGCTTGGTGGCGGGGGATGGCACAGATACGCAGTATTTT
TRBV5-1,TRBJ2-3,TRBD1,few,CASSPDRGTDTQYF,TGCGCCAGCAGCCCGGACAGGGGGACAGATACGCAGTATTTT
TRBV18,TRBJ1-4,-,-,CASSPNRNEKLFF,TGTGCCAGCTCACCAAACAGGAATGAAAAACTGTTTTTT
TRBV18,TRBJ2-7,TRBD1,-,CASSPPGQAAYEQYF,TGTGCCAGCTCACCACCGGGACAGGCCGCCTACGAGCAGTACTTC
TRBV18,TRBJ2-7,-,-,CASSPSPGQTYEQYF,TGTGCCAGCTCACCAAGCCCTGGGCAGACCTACGAGCAGTACTTC
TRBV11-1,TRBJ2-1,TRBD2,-,CASSLVGGRATNEQFF,TGTGCCAGCAGCTTAGTAGGCGGGAGGGCCACCAATGAGCAGTTCTTC
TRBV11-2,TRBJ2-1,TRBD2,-,CASSPRGTSGDNEQFF,TGTGCCAGCAGCCCCAGAGGGACTAGCGGGGACAATGAGCAGTTCTTC
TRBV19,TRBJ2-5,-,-,CASSGGRGQETQYF,TGTGCCAGTAGTGGAGGGCGCGGGCAAGAGACCCAGTACTTC
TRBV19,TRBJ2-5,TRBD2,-,CASSIGGLGGSKETQYF,TGTGCCAGTAGTATAGGGGGACTGGGAGGGTCGAAGGAGACCCAGTACTTC
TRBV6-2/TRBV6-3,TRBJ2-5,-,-,CASSPLTGAEETQYF,TGTGCCAGCAGCCCCCTTACGGGAGCTGAAGAGACCCAGTACTTC
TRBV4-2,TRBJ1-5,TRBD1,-,CASSQAGQGNNQPQHF,TGTGCCAGCAGCCAAGCCGGACAGGGCAACAATCAGCCCCAGCATTTT
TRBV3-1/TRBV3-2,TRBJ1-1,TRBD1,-,CASSHGGTANTEAFF,TGTGCCAGCAGCCACGGAGGGACAGCGAACACTGAAGCTTTCTTT